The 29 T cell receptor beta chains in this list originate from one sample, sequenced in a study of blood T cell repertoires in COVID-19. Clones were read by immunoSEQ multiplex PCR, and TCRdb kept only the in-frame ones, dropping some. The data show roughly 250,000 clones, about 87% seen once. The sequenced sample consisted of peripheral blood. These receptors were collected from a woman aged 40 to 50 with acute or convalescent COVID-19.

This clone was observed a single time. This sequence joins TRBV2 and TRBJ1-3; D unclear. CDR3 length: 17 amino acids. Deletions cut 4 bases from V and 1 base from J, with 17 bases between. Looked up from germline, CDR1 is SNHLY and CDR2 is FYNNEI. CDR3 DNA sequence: TGTGCCAGCAGTGTAGGAGACCCTGGAAGGTCTGGAAACACCATATATTTT. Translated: CASSVGDPGRSGNTIYF. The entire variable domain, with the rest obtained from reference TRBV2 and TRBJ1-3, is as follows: EPEVTQTPSHQVTQMGQEVILRCVPISNHLYFYWYRQILGQKVEFLVSFYNNEISEKSEIFDDQFSVERPDGSNFTLKIRSTKLEDSAMYFCASSVGDPGRSGNTIYFGEGSWLTVV.

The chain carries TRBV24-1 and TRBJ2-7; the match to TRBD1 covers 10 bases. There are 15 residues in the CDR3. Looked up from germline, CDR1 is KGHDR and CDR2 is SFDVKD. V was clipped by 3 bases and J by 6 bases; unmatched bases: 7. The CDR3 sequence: CATSDPRDRGREQYV. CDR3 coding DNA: TGTGCCACCAGTGATCCCCGGGACAGGGGTCGCGAGCAGTACGTC.

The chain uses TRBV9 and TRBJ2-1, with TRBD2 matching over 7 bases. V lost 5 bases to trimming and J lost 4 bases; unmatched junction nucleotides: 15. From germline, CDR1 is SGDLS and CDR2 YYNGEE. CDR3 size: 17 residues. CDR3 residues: CASSRGVMERGYNEQFF. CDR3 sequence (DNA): TGTGCCAGCAGTAGAGGGGTAATGGAGCGGGGTTACAATGAGCAGTTCTTC. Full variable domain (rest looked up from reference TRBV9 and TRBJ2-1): DSGVTQTPKHLITATGQRVTLRCSPRSGDLSVYWYQQSLDQGLQFLIQYYNGEERAKGNILERFSAQQFPDLHSELNLSSLELGDSALYFCASSRGVMERGYNEQFFGPGTRLTVL.

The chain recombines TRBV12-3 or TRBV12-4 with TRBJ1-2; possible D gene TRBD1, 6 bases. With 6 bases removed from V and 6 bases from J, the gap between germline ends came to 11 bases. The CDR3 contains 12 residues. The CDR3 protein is CASRQGPDGYTF. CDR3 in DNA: TGTGCCAGCAGACAGGGTCCGGATGGCTACACCTTC.

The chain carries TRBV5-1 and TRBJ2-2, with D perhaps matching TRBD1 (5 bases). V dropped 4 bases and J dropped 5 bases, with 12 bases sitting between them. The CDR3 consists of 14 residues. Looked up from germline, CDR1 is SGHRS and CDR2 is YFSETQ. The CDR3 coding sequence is TGCGCCAGCAGCGTAGTACAGGTTACCGGGGAGCTGTTTTTT. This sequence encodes CASSVVQVTGELFF. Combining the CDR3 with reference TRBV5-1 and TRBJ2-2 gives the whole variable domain KAGVTQTPRYLIKTRGQQVTLSCSPISGHRSVSWYQQTPGQGLQFLFEYFSETQRNKGNFPGRFSGRQFSNSRSEMNVSTLELGDSALYLCASSVVQVTGELFFGEGSRLTVL.

CDR3 bases: TGTGCCAGCAGCGACAGGGGTAGGACCGGGGAGCTGTTTTTT. Its protein is CASSDRGRTGELFF. The chain combines TRBV7-2 with TRBJ2-2; TRBD1 agrees at 8 bases. The V segment lost 5 bases and the J segment 5 bases; nucleotides outside the gene matches: 4. The germline V gene encodes CDR1 SGHTA and CDR2 FQGNSA. This CDR3 is 14 amino acids long. The full variable domain, in which reference TRBV7-2 and TRBJ2-2 provide the parts outside the CDR3, is GAGVSQSPSNKVTEKGKDVELRCDPISGHTALYWYRQSLGQGLEFLIYFQGNSAPDKSGLPSDRFSAERTGGSVSTLTIQRTQQEDSAVYLCASSDRGRTGELFFGEGSRLTVL.

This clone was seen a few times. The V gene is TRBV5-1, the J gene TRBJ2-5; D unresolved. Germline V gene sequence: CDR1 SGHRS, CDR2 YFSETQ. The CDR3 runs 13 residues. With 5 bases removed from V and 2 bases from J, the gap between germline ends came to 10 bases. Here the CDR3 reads CASRSLDQETQYF. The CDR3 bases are TGCGCCAGCAGATCCCTAGATCAAGAGACCCAGTACTTC.

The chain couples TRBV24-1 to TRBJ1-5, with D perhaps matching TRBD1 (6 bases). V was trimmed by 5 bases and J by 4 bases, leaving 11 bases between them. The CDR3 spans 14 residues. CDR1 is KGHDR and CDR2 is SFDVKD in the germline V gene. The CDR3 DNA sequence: TGTGCCACCAGTGTCGGAGGACAGAATCAGCCCCAGCATTTT. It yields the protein CATSVGGQNQPQHF.

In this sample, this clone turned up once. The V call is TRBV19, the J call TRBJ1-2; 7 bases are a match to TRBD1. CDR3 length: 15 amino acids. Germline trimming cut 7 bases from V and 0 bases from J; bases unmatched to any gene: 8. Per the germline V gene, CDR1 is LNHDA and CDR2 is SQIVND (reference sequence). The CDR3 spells CASTPRGTANYGYTF. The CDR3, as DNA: TGTGCCAGTACCCCAAGAGGGACAGCTAACTATGGCTACACCTTC.

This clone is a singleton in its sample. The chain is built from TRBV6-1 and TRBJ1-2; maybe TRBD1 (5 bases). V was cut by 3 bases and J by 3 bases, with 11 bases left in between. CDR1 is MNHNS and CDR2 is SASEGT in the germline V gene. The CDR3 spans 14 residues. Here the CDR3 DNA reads TGTGCCAGCAGTGAGTGGGGCAGGGACTATGGCTACACCTTC. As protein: CASSEWGRDYGYTF.

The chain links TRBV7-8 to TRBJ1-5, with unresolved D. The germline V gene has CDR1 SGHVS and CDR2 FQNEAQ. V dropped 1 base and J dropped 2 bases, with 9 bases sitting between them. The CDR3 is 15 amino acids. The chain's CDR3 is CASSLVGERNQPQHF. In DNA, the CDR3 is TGTGCCAGCAGCTTAGTCGGGGAGCGCAATCAGCCCCAGCATTTT.

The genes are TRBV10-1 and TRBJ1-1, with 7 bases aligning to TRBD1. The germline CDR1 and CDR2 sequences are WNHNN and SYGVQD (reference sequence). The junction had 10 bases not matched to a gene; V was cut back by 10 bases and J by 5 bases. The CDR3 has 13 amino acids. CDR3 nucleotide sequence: TGCGCCACCTCATTGACAGGGAATACTGAAGCTTTCTTT. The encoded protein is CATSLTGNTEAFF.

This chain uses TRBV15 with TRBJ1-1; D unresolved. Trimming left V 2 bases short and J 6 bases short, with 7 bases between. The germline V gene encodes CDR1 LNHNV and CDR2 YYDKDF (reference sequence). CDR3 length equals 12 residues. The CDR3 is CATSRYQAEAFF. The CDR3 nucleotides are TGTGCCACCAGCAGATACCAGGCTGAAGCTTTCTTT.

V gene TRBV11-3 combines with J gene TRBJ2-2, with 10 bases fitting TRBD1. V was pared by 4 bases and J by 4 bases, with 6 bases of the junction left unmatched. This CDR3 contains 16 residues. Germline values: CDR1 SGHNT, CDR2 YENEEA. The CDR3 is CASSSPTGGSTGELFF. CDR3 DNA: TGTGCCAGCAGCTCCCCGACAGGGGGCTCCACCGGGGAGCTGTTTTTT.

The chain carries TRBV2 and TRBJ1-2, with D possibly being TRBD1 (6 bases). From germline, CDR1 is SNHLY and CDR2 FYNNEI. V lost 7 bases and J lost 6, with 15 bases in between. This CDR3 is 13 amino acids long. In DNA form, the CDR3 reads TGTGCCAGCACCAGAACAGGGATGAATGGCTACACCTTC. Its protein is CASTRTGMNGYTF.

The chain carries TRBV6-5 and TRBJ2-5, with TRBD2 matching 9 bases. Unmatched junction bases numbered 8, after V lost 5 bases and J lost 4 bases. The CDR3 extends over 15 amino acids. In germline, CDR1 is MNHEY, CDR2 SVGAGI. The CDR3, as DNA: TGTGCCAGCAGTCTTAGCGGGGGCCTCACAGAGACCCAGTACTTC. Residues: CASSLSGGLTETQYF.

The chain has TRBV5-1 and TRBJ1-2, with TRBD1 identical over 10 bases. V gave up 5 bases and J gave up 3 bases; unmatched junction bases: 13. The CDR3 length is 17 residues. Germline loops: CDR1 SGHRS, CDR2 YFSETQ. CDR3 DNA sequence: TGCGCCAGCAGGCCCGGGACAGGGGCCATACTCTACTATGGCTACACCTTC. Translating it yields CASRPGTGAILYYGYTF.

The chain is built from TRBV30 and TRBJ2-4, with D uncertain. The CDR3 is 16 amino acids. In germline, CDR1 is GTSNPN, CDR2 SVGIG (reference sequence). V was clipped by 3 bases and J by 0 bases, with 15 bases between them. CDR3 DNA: TGTGCCTGGAGCCCCATCGGCGGAACAGCCAAAAACATTCAGTACTTC. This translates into CAWSPIGGTAKNIQYF.

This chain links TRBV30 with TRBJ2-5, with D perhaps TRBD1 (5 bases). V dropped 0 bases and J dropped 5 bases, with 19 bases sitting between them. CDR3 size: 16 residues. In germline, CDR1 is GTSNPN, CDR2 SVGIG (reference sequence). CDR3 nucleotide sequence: TGTGCCTGGAGTGTACCCCCAGCAGGGATTGAGGAGACCCAGTACTTC. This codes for CAWSVPPAGIEETQYF. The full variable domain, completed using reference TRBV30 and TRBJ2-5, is SQTIHQWPATLVQPVGSPLSLECTVEGTSNPNLYWYRQAAGRGLQLLFYSVGIGQISSEVPQNLSASRPQDRQFILSSKKLLLSDSGFYLCAWSVPPAGIEETQYFGPGTRLLVL.

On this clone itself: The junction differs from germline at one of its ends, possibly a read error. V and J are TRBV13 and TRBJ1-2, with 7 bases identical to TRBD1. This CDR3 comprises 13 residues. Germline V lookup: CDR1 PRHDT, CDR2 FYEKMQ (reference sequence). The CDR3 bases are TGTGCCAGCAGCCTAGGGGACAGCTATGGCTACACCTTC. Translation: CASSLGDSYGYTF.

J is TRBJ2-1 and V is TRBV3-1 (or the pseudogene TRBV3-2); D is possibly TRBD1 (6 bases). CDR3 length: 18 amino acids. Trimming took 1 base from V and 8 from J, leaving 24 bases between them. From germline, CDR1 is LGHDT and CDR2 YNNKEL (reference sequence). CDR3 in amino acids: CASSQGGPHLRFGDEQFF. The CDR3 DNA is TGTGCCAGCAGCCAAGGGGGGCCTCACTTGCGGTTCGGCGATGAGCAGTTCTTC.

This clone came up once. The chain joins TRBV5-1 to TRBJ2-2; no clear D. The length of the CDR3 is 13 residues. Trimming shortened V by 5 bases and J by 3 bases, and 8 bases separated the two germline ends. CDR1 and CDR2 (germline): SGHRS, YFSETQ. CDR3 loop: CASSSVYTGELFF. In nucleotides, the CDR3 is TGCGCCAGCAGTAGTGTTTACACCGGGGAGCTGTTTTTT.

CDR3 DNA: TGTGCCAGCAGTTTCGACAGGGGAGGTGGCTACACCTTC. This encodes CASSFDRGGGYTF. V and J are TRBV2 and TRBJ1-2; 8 nucleotides match TRBD1. This CDR3 contains 13 residues. Trimming cost V 5 bases and J 7 bases; bases outside gene matches: 6. Germline-derived CDR1 and CDR2 are SNHLY and FYNNEI.

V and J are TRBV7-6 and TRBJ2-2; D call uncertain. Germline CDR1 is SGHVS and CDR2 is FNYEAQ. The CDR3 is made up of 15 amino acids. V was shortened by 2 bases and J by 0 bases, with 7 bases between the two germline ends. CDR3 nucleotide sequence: TGTGCCAGCAGCTTAATGACAACGAACACCGGGGAGCTGTTTTTT. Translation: CASSLMTTNTGELFF.

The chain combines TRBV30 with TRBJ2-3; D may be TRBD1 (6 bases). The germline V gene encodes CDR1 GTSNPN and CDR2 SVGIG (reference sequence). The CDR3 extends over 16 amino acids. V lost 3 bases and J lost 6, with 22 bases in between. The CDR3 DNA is TGTGCCTGGAGACGACCTTCAACAGGGTGGGGGGATACGCAGTATTTT. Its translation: CAWRRPSTGWGDTQYF.

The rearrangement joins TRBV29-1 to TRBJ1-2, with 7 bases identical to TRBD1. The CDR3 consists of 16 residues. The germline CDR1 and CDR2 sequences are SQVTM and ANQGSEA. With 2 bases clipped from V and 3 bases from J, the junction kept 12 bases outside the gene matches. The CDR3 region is CSVENPQGSYDYGYTF. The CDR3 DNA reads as TGCAGCGTTGAAAATCCACAGGGGAGTTATGACTATGGCTACACCTTC.

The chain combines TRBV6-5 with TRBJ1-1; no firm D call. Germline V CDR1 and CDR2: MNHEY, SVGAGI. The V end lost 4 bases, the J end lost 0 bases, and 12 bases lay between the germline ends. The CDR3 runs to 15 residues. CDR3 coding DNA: TGTGCCAGCAGTTTCGGGGATTTAATGAACACTGAAGCTTTCTTT. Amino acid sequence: CASSFGDLMNTEAFF.

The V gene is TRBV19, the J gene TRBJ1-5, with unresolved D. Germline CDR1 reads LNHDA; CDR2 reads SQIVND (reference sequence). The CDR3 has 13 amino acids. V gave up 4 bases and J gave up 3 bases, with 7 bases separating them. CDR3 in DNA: TGTGCCAGTAGTACTGAGAACAATCAGCCCCAGCATTTT. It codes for CASSTENNQPQHF.

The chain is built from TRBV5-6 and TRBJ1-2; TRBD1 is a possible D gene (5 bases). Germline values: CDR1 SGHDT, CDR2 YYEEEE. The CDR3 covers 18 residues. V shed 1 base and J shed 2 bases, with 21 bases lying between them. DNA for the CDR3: TGTGCCAGCAGCTTGTGGGGCGTAACCTACCAGGGCAACTATGGCTACACCTTC. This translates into CASSLWGVTYQGNYGYTF.